What follows are 6 T cell receptor beta chains derived from one specimen sequenced in a study of shared clonotypes between healthy human individuals. Sequencing used immunoSEQ multiplex PCR; TCRdb keeps in-frame clones, though not all of them. The sample carries over 300,000 clones, around 87% recorded once. The specimen sequenced was memory CD8+ T cells sorted from blood. Subset here: CD45RO+ cells pooled with CCR7-negative TemRA cells. These TCRs come from a man aged 18 to 30 in good health.

The V call is TRBV27, the J call TRBJ2-1; TRBD1 matches at 7 bases. This CDR3 region has 13 residues. Germline CDR1 and CDR2: MNHEY and SMNVEV (reference sequence). The ends lost 5 bases at V and 8 bases at J; junction bases unmatched: 6. The CDR3 nucleotides are TGTGCCAGCAGTCCAGACAGGGTCGATGAGCAGTTCTTC. Amino acid sequence: CASSPDRVDEQFF.

The chain combines TRBV11-2 with TRBJ1-6; D is undetermined. This CDR3 spans 15 amino acids. V gave up 0 bases and J gave up 11 bases, with 14 bases separating them. Germline V gives CDR1 SGHAT, CDR2 FQNNGV. The chain's CDR3 is CASSLDTPARAPLHF. In DNA, the CDR3 is TGTGCCAGCAGCTTAGATACACCCGCAAGGGCACCCCTCCACTTT.

The chain couples TRBV7-9 to TRBJ1-5; no clear D gene. The CDR3 sequence is 13 residues long. Trimming removed 0 bases at V and 8 bases at J, with 8 bases between. The germline CDR1 and CDR2 sequences are SEHNR and FQNEAQ (reference sequence). CDR3: CASSLAASEPQHF. The DNA for the CDR3 is TGTGCCAGCAGCTTAGCGGCCTCGGAGCCCCAGCATTTT.

The chain combines TRBV6-1 with TRBJ1-5, with D possibly being TRBD1 (5 bases). Per germline, CDR1 MNHNS and CDR2 SASEGT. Between the trimmed V and J ends, which lost 5 bases and 2 bases, there was a span of 13 bases. There are 15 residues in the CDR3. DNA of the CDR3: TGTGCCAGCAGTCCCGGGACGGGCGGCAATCAGCCCCAGCATTTT. Residues: CASSPGTGGNQPQHF.

The CDR3 protein is CASSLINSPLHF. For the CDR3, the DNA is TGTGCCAGCAGTTTAATTAATTCACCCCTCCACTTT. The chain recombines TRBV27 with TRBJ1-6; no firm D call. This CDR3 is built from 12 residues. The ends were cut back, 2 bases at V and 6 bases at J, with 2 bases in the middle. Germline V gives CDR1 MNHEY, CDR2 SMNVEV (reference sequence).

The chain links TRBV5-8 to TRBJ2-7, with D maybe TRBD2 (6 bases). CDR1 is SGHTS, CDR2 YDEGEE, per germline. Between the trimmed V and J ends, which lost 5 bases and 2 bases, there was a span of 14 bases. This CDR3 contains 14 residues. The CDR3 spells CASRTGTDAYEQYF. CDR3 sequence (DNA): TGTGCCAGCAGAACCGGGACTGACGCCTACGAGCAGTACTTC.